A selection of T cell receptor beta chains follows, all from one sample in a study of blood T cells in healthy people across ages. TCRdb redid the calling of the 5' RACE reads with MiXCR, one entry per CDR3 protein. Of roughly 2 million distinct CDR3 sequences in the sample, 40% to 55% were seen once. The sample was blood. The receptors come from a woman aged 40 to 49 in good health. The CDR3 runs from the conserved cysteine through the conserved F or W. A D gene is named only where the DNA matches it firmly. The listing skips clone size in some rows; elsewhere it reads once, few, many or a size class.

cdr3_nt | cdr3_aa | j_call | cdr3_length | v_call | clone_size | d_call
TGCGCCAGCAGCCTCGACACCGCCCGTAATTCACCCCTCCACTTT | CASSLDTARNSPLHF | TRBJ1-6 | 15 | TRBV5-1 | few | -
TGTGCCAGCTTACAGAGCGGCACAGATACGCAGTATTTT | CASLQSGTDTQYF | TRBJ2-3 | 13 | TRBV12-3/TRBV12-4 | once | -
TGCAGTGCTAGACCACGGACAGGGAACTACGAGCAGTACTTC | CSARPRTGNYEQYF | TRBJ2-7 | 14 | TRBV20-1 | - | TRBD1
TGTGCCAGCAGCTTAGTGAACAGGGGTGAGACCCAGTACTTC | CASSLVNRGETQYF | TRBJ2-5 | 14 | TRBV5-5 | - | TRBD1
TGCAGTGCTCGGGCGGGACTTAACTATGGCTACACCTTC | CSARAGLNYGYTF | TRBJ1-2 | 13 | TRBV20-1 | - | -
TGTGCCAGCAAGGGTTCGGGCAATCAGCCCCAGCATTTT | CASKGSGNQPQHF | TRBJ1-5 | 13 | TRBV28 | few | -
TGCAGCGTTCTTCCTACTAGCGGAGATACGCAGTATTTT | CSVLPTSGDTQYF | TRBJ2-3 | 13 | TRBV29-1 | many | TRBD2
TGTGCCAGCAGTCCGACCATGAACACAGATACGCGGTATTTT | CASSPTMNTDTRYF | TRBJ2-3 | 14 | TRBV14 | - | -
TGTGCCAGCATTAGGGACAGGGATATTCAGCCCCAGCATTTT | CASIRDRDIQPQHF | TRBJ1-5 | 14 | TRBV2 | - | TRBD1
TGCAGCGTTCCTGAGGGCCAAGCGGGTGAGCGGTTCTTC | CSVPEGQAGERFF | TRBJ2-1 | 13 | TRBV29-1 | - | -
TGTGCCAGTATCAGAGATAAACAGGGACACGCGGCCCAGTACTTC | CASIRDKQGHAAQYF | TRBJ2-5 | 15 | TRBV6-4 | few | -
TGTGCCAGGTTCGGGGAGGGGGCGGCAGAGACCCAGTACTTC | CARFGEGAAETQYF | TRBJ2-5 | 14 | TRBV2 | - | -
TGTGCCAGCAGCAAACGCCGGGGACATATGGTTAACTATGGCTACACCTTC | CASSKRRGHMVNYGYTF | TRBJ1-2 | 17 | TRBV7-9 | - | -
TGTGCCAGCAGCCAAAGGGACAGGGGTTTGGATGAGCAGTTCTTC | CASSQRDRGLDEQFF | TRBJ2-1 | 15 | TRBV3-1 | - | TRBD1
TGCGCCAGCAGCTTGCCATTACAGGGGGGAATTGAAGAGACCCAGTACTTC | CASSLPLQGGIEETQYF | TRBJ2-5 | 17 | TRBV5-1 | few | TRBD1
TGTGCCAGCAGCTTATGGGAGGGCAGCGAGCAGTACTTC | CASSLWEGSEQYF | TRBJ2-7 | 13 | TRBV7-8 | - | TRBD2
TGTGCCAGCAGCTTAGCTATCAGGGGGGGTGAGCAGTTCTTC | CASSLAIRGGEQFF | TRBJ2-1 | 14 | TRBV7-2 | - | -
TGTGCCAGCAGCTTAGCGGATAAAGGGACGGGTGAGCAGTTCTTC | CASSLADKGTGEQFF | TRBJ2-1 | 15 | TRBV7-8 | few | -
TGTGCCAGCAGTTCTAAAGGAGGCAATGAGCAGTTCTTC | CASSSKGGNEQFF | TRBJ2-1 | 13 | TRBV6-6 | many | -
TGTGCCAGCAGCTCGACCGACACCACAGATACGCAGTATTTT | CASSSTDTTDTQYF | TRBJ2-3 | 14 | TRBV27 | - | -
TGTGCCAGCAGTTTCCGGGAGCCTCTAGCGGGGGGAAAGGAGACCCAGTACTTC | CASSFREPLAGGKETQYF | TRBJ2-5 | 18 | TRBV27 | few | TRBD2
TGCGCCAGCAGCAAGACAGACCAAGAGACCCAGTACTTC | CASSKTDQETQYF | TRBJ2-5 | 13 | TRBV5-1 | many | -
TGTGCCAGCGGGCCTAACAGGAACACTGAAGCTTTCTTT | CASGPNRNTEAFF | TRBJ1-1 | 13 | TRBV2 | - | -
TGTGCCAGCAGGTTGCAGGGAAAAGAGAGCCAGTACTTC | CASRLQGKESQYF | TRBJ2-5 | 13 | TRBV12-3/TRBV12-4 | - | -
TGTGCCAGCAGCGCCAGCCCCTCCTACGAGCAGTACTTC | CASSASPSYEQYF | TRBJ2-7 | 13 | TRBV7-2 | - | -
TGTGCCAGCAGCGTCATTATAAAAGATACGCAGTATTTT | CASSVIIKDTQYF | TRBJ2-3 | 13 | TRBV2 | - | -
TGTGCCAGCAGCTTATTTGGAAGGGGTGGGGCTAATGAAAAACTGTTTTTT | CASSLFGRGGANEKLFF | TRBJ1-4 | 17 | TRBV7-9 | - | -
TGCAGCGTCGCCCAGAGTCACCGCGTAACTACTAGCACAGATACGCAGTATTTT | CSVAQSHRVTTSTDTQYF | TRBJ2-3 | 18 | TRBV29-1 | - | -
TGTGCCAGCTCACCAGGCCGACAGGGGGCGCGGGATGAGCAGTACTTC | CASSPGRQGARDEQYF | TRBJ2-5 | 16 | TRBV18 | once | TRBD1
TGCAGTGCTCCATTCCTCCTCAGCACAGATACGCAGTATTTT | CSAPFLLSTDTQYF | TRBJ2-3 | 14 | TRBV20-1 | - | -
TGTGCCACCAGTGATGAGGAGTGGAATGAGCAGTTCTTC | CATSDEEWNEQFF | TRBJ2-1 | 13 | TRBV24-1 | few | -
TGTGCCAGCAGCCAAGATATTCGGGGGCGAGGCTACACCTTC | CASSQDIRGRGYTF | TRBJ1-2 | 14 | TRBV4-2 | - | -
TGTGCCAGCAGTTTCCCCGTCAGCCGACCTACGCAGTATTTT | CASSFPVSRPTQYF | TRBJ2-3 | 14 | TRBV12-3/TRBV12-4 | - | -
TGTGCCAGCAGCCTGGGACTAACCCCCGGGGCAGATACGCAGTATTTT | CASSLGLTPGADTQYF | TRBJ2-3 | 16 | TRBV7-2 | - | TRBD2
TGCGCCAGCAGCATACGGGACAGGTCCGTAGAGCAGTACTTC | CASSIRDRSVEQYF | TRBJ2-7 | 14 | TRBV4-3 | - | TRBD1
TGTGCCAGCAGCTTAGCGCTCGGACTAGCGGGGGGGCGGTACAATGAGCAGTTCTTC | CASSLALGLAGGRYNEQFF | TRBJ2-1 | 19 | TRBV7-2 | few | TRBD2
TGTGCCAGCAAACTACTAGCGGGGGGGCAAGAGACCCAGTACTTC | CASKLLAGGQETQYF | TRBJ2-5 | 15 | TRBV12-3/TRBV12-4 | few | TRBD2
TGCAGCGTTTCTGACACGTCCGGCGATTCACCCCTCCACTTT | CSVSDTSGDSPLHF | TRBJ1-6 | 14 | TRBV29-1 | - | -
TGTGCCAGCAGCTTACCACAGGTCCAAGAGACCCAGTACTTC | CASSLPQVQETQYF | TRBJ2-5 | 14 | TRBV7-2 | few | -
TGTGCCAGCAGTGACTTACAGGGCTACAATGAGCAGTTCTTC | CASSDLQGYNEQFF | TRBJ2-1 | 14 | TRBV25-1 | - | -
TGCGCCAGCAGCTTGGGGAGTGCTAGGGGGGATACGCAGTATTTT | CASSLGSARGDTQYF | TRBJ2-3 | 15 | TRBV5-1 | - | -
TGCGCCAGCAGCCGCTCAGATGAAGAGACCCAGTACTTC | CASSRSDEETQYF | TRBJ2-5 | 13 | TRBV4-3 | - | -
TGCAGCGTTGGTTTAGGAGGGGGGGTCAATGAGCAGTACTTC | CSVGLGGGVNEQYF | TRBJ2-7 | 14 | TRBV29-1 | - | -
TGTGCCAGCATCAAAGGACTAGCGGGGAGCCTCGAGTACTTC | CASIKGLAGSLEYF | TRBJ2-7 | 14 | TRBV6-6 | few | TRBD2
TGTGCCAGTCGACCCCGGGACCAATACAATGAGCAGTTCTTC | CASRPRDQYNEQFF | TRBJ2-1 | 14 | TRBV19 | - | -
TGCGCCAGCAGCCCGCGACACAGAGTAGGGACTCCTAGCTCCTACAATGAGCAGTTCTTC | CASSPRHRVGTPSSYNEQFF | TRBJ2-1 | 20 | TRBV5-1 | - | -
TGCAGCGCGACACCTATGAACACTGAAGCTTTCTTT | CSATPMNTEAFF | TRBJ1-1 | 12 | TRBV29-1 | - | -
TGTGCCAGCAGTTACGAGGGCTGGTATGGATACACCTTC | CASSYEGWYGYTF | TRBJ1-2 | 13 | TRBV6-5 | - | -